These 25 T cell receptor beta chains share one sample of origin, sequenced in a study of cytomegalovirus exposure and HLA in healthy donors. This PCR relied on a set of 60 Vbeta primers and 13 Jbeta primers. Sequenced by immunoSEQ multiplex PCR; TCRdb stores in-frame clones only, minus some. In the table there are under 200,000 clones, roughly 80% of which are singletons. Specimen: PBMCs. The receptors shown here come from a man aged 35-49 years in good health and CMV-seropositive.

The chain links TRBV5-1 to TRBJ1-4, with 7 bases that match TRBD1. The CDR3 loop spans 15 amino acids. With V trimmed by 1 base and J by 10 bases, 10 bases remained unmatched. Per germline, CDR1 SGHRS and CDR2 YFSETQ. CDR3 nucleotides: TGCGCCAGCAGCTTGCGACAGGGCGGCTCAGGAAAACTGTTTTTT. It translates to CASSLRQGGSGKLFF.

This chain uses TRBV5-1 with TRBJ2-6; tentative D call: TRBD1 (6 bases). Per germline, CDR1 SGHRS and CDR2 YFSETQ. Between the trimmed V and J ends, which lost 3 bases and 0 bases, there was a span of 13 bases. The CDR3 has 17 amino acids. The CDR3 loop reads CASSWGLGGSGANVLTF. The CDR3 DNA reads TGCGCCAGCAGCTGGGGGCTTGGGGGCTCTGGGGCCAACGTCCTGACTTTC. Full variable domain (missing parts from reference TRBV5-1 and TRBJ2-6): KAGVTQTPRYLIKTRGQQVTLSCSPISGHRSVSWYQQTPGQGLQFLFEYFSETQRNKGNFPGRFSGRQFSNSRSEMNVSTLELGDSALYLCASSWGLGGSGANVLTFGAGSRLTVL.

CDR3 bases: TGTGCCAGCAGGGGGACAGGGTTGACCTACGAGCAGTACTTC. It codes for CASRGTGLTYEQYF. The chain links TRBV28 to TRBJ2-7; 9 nucleotides line up with TRBD1. Trimming cost V 6 bases and J 2 bases; bases outside gene matches: 5. Germline assignment: CDR1 MDHEN and CDR2 SYDVKM. This CDR3 is 14 amino acids long.

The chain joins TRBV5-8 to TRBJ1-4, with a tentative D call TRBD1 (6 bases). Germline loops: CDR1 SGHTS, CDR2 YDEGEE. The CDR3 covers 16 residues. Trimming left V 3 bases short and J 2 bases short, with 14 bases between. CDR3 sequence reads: CASSSLPQGTNEKLFF. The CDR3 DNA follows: TGTGCCAGCAGCTCCCTCCCACAGGGCACTAATGAAAAACTGTTTTTT.

The DNA of the CDR3 is TGTGCCAGCAGTTTTATAGGAGATGGTGACGCTTTCTTT. Translation gives CASSFIGDGDAFF. This chain joins TRBV27 and TRBJ1-1, with no clear D. The germline V gene encodes CDR1 MNHEY and CDR2 SMNVEV (reference sequence). This CDR3 has 13 amino acids. V lost 3 bases to trimming and J lost 11 bases, with 16 bases between them.

The CDR3 sequence is CASSQDGGTAYEQYF. The CDR3 DNA sequence: TGCGCCAGCAGCCAAGATGGGGGGACAGCCTACGAGCAGTACTTC. This sequence joins TRBV4-3 and TRBJ2-7, with a possible D match to TRBD1 (7 bases). V shed 0 bases and J shed 2 bases, with 11 bases lying between them. The CDR3 contains 15 residues. Per germline, CDR1 LGHNA and CDR2 YSLEER.

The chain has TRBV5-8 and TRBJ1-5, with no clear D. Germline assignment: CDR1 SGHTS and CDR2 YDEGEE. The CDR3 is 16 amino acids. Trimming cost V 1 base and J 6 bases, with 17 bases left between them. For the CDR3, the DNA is TGTGCCAGCAGCTTGATTCCGAGAACGAAGCGTCAGCCCCAGCATTTT. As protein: CASSLIPRTKRQPQHF.

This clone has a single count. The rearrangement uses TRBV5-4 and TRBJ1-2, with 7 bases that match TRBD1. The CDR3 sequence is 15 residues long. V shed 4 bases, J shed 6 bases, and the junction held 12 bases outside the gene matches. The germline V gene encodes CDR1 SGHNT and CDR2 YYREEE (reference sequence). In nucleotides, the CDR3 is TGTGCCAGCAGCCGAGGGGCAGGGGGTTTTGATGGCTACACCTTC. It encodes CASSRGAGGFDGYTF. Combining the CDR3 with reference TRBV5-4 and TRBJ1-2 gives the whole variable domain ETGVTQSPTHLIKTRGQQVTLRCSSQSGHNTVSWYQQALGQGPQFIFQYYREEENGRGNFPPRFSGLQFPNYSSELNVNALELDDSALYLCASSRGAGGFDGYTFGSGTRLTVV.

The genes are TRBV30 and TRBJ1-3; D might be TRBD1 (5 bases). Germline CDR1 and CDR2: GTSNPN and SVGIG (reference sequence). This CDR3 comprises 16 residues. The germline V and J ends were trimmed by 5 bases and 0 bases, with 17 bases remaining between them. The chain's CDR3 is CAWGAHGGFSGNTIYF. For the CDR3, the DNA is TGTGCCTGGGGGGCCCACGGAGGGTTCTCTGGAAACACCATATATTTT.

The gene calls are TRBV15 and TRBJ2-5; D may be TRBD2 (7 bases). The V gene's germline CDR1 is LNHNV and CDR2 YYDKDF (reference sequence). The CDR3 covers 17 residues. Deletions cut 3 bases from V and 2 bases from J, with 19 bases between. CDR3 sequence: CATSRGGRAGAQETQYF. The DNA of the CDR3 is TGTGCCACCAGCAGGGGGGGGCGGGCAGGAGCACAAGAGACCCAGTACTTC.

In DNA, the CDR3 is TGTGCCTGGATGGGGCTTGGCGGTTCCGGGGAGCTGTTTTTT. Protein product: CAWMGLGGSGELFF. V and J are TRBV30 and TRBJ2-2; D possibly corresponds to TRBD1 (5 bases). Germline CDR1 reads GTSNPN; CDR2 reads SVGIG (reference sequence). This CDR3 is 14 amino acids long. The V gene lost 4 bases and the J gene lost 6 bases, with 15 bases spanning the gap.

The CDR3 DNA sequence: TGTGCCAGCAGCGCCCGGGACAGCTCTGGAAACACCATATATTTT. Amino acids: CASSARDSSGNTIYF. The chain joins TRBV9 to TRBJ1-3; 7 bases align to TRBD1. The CDR3 totals 15 residues. The ends lost 3 bases at V and 0 bases at J; junction bases unmatched: 3. Germline CDR1 reads SGDLS; CDR2 reads YYNGEE. The full variable domain, its missing parts supplied by reference TRBV9 and TRBJ1-3, is DSGVTQTPKHLITATGQRVTLRCSPRSGDLSVYWYQQSLDQGLQFLIQYYNGEERAKGNILERFSAQQFPDLHSELNLSSLELGDSALYFCASSARDSSGNTIYFGEGSWLTVV.

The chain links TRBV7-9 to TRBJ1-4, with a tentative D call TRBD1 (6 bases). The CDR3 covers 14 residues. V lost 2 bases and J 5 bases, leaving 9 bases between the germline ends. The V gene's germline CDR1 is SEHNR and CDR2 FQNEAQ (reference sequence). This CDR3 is CASSLRTANEKLFF. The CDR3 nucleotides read TGTGCCAGCAGCTTACGGACAGCAAATGAAAAACTGTTTTTT.

The CDR3 region is CASSDRQGAGRGQYF. The CDR3 nucleotides read TGTGCCAGCAGTGACCGACAGGGGGCCGGTCGGGGGCAGTACTTC. This chain uses TRBV27 with TRBJ2-7; 10 bases line up with TRBD1. With V trimmed by 5 bases and J by 9 bases, 13 bases remained unmatched. Germline CDR1 and CDR2: MNHEY and SMNVEV (reference sequence). The CDR3 covers 15 residues.

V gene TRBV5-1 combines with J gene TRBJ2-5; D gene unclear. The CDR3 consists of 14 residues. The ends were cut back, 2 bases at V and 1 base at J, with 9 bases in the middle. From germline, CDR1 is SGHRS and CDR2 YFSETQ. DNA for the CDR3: TGCGCCAGCAGCTTTCAGGTTGTCCAAGAGACCCAGTACTTC. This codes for CASSFQVVQETQYF.

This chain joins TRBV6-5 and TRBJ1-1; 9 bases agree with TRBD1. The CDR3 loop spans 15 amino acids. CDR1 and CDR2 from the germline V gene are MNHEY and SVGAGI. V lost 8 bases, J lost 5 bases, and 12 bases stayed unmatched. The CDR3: CASSLPTDRGTEAFF. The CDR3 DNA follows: TGTGCCAGCTCATTACCCACGGACAGGGGAACTGAAGCTTTCTTT.

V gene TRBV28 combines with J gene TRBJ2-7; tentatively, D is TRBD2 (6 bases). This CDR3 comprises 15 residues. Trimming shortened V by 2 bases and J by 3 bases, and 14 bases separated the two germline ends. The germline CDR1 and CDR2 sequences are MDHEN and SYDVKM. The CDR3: CASSLRGGVVYEQYF. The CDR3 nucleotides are TGTGCCAGCAGTTTAAGAGGAGGGGTGGTCTACGAGCAGTACTTC.

CDR3 in DNA: TGTGCCAGCAGTTACAGCCGGGACAGGGTTCAGCCCCAGCATTTT. It yields the protein CASSYSRDRVQPQHF. The genes are TRBV6-5 and TRBJ1-5, with 9 bases aligning to TRBD1. The trim removed 2 bases at V and 6 bases at J, leaving 5 bases unmatched. CDR1 is MNHEY, CDR2 SVGAGI, per germline. The CDR3 spans 15 residues.

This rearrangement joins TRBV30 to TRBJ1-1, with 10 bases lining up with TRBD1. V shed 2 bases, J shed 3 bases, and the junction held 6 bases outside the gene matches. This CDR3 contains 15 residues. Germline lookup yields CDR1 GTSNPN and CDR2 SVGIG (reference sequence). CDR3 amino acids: CAWSFGTGAYTEAFF. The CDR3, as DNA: TGTGCCTGGAGTTTCGGGACAGGGGCCTACACTGAAGCTTTCTTT.

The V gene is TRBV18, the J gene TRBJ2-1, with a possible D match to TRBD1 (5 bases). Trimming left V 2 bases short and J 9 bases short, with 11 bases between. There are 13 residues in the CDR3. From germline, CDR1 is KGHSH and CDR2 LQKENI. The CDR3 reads CASSPAVGVEQFF. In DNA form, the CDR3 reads TGTGCCAGCTCACCAGCCGTAGGGGTTGAGCAGTTCTTC.

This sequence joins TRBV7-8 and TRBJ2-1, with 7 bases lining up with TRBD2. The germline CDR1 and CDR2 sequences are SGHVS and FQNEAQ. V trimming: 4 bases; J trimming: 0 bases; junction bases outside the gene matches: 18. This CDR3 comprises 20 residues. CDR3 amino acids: CASSSVPAGRPFSSYNEQFF. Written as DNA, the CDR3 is TGTGCCAGCAGCTCCGTCCCAGCGGGGCGACCTTTTAGCTCCTACAATGAGCAGTTCTTC.

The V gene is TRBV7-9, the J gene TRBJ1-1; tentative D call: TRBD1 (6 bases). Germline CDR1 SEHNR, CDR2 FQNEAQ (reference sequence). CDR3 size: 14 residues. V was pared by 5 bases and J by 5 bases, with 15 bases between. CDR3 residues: CASSGAGGQTEAFF. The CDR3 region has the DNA TGTGCCAGCAGCGGGGCGGGGGGGCAGACTGAAGCTTTCTTT.

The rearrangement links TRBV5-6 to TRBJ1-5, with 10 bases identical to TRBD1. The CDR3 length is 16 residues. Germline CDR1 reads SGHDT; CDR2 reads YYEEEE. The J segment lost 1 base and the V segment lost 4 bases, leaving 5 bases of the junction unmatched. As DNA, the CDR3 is TGTGCCAGCAGCAGCCGGGACAGGGGAAGCAATCAGCCCCAGCATTTT. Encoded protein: CASSSRDRGSNQPQHF.

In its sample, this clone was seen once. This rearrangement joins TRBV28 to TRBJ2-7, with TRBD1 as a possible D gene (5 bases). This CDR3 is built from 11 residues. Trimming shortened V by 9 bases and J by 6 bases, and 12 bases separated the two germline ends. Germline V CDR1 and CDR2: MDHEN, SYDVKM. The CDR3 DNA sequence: TGTGCCAGTTCCGGCAGGGTCGAGCAGTACTTC. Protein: CASSGRVEQYF.

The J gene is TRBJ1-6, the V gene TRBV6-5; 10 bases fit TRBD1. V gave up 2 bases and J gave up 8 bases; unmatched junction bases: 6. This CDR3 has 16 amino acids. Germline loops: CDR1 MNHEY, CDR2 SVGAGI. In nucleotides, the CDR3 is TGTGCCAGCAGTTACCTAAGGGGACAGGGGTATTCACCCCTCCACTTT. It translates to CASSYLRGQGYSPLHF.